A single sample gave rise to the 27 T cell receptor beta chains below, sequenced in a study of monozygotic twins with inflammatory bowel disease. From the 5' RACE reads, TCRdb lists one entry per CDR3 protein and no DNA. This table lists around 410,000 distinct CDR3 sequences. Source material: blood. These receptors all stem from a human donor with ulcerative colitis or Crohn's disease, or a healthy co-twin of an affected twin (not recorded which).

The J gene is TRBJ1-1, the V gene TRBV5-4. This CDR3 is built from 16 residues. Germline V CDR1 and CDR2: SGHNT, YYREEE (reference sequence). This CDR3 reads CASSLGVTGMNTEAFF.

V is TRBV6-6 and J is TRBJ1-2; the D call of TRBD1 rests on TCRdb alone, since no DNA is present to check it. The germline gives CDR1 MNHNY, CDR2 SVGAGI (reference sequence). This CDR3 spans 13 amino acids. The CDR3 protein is CASTLTGSYGYTF.

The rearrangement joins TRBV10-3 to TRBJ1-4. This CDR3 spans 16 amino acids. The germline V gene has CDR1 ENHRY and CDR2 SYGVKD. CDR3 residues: CAISESASGPNEKLFF.

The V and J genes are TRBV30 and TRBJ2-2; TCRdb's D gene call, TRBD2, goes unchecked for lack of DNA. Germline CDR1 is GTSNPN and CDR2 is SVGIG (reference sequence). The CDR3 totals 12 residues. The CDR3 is CAWIAAAGELFF.

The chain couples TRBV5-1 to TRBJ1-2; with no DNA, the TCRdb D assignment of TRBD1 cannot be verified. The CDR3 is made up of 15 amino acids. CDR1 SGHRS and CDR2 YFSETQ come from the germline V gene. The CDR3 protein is CASSPWTGPNYGYTF.

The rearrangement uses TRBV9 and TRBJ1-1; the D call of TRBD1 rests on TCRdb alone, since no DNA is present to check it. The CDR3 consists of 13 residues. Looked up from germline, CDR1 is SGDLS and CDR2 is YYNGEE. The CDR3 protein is CASSSRGEGAAFF.

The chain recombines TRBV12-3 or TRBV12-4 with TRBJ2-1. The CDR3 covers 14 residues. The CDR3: CASSFKFTYNEQFF.

This CDR3 is CASSGWLGGRGEQYF. V gene TRBV21-1 combines with J gene TRBJ2-7; TCRdb selects TRBD1, and the lack of DNA leaves this call unchecked. TRBV21-1 is an annotated pseudogene. The CDR3 has 15 amino acids.

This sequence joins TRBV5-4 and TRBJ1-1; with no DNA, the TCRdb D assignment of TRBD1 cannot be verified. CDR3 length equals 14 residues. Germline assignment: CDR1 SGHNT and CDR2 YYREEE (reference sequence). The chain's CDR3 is CASSLGAGSTEAFF.

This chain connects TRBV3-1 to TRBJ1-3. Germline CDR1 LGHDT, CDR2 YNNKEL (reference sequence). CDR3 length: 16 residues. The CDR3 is CASSQDPGGSGNTIYF.

CDR3 residues: CASRSTGLAGSSYNEQFF. V gene TRBV5-6 combines with J gene TRBJ2-1; there is no DNA to check the TCRdb D call of TRBD2. Germline assignment: CDR1 SGHDT and CDR2 YYEEEE. This CDR3 spans 18 amino acids.

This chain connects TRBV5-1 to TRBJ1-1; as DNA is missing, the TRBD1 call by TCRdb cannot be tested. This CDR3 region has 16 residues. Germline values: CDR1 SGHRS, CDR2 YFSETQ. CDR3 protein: CASSVAPDRKNTEAFF.

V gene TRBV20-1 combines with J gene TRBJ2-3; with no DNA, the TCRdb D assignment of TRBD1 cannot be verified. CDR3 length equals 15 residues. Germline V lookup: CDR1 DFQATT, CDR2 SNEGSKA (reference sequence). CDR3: CSASSLAGATDTQYF.

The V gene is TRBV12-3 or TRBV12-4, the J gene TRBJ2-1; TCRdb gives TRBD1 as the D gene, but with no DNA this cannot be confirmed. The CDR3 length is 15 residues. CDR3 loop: CASSFGGGVYNEQFF.

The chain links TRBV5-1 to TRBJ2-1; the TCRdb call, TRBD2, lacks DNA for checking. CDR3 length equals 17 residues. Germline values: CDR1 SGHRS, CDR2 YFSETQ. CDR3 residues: CASSLRLGSGGASEQFF.

CDR3 in amino acids: CASSSGTAPYEQYF. The rearrangement uses TRBV5-1 and TRBJ2-7; absent DNA, TCRdb's TRBD1 call cannot be checked. CDR1 is SGHRS, CDR2 YFSETQ, per germline. The CDR3 has 14 residues.

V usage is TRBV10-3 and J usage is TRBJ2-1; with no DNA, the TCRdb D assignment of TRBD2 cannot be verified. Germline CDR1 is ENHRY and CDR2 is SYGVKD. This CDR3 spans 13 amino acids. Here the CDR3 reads CAINPAGGYEQFF.

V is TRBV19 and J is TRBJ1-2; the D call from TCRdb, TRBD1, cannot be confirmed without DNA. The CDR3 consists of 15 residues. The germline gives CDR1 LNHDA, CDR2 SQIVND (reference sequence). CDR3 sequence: CASSQATGVDSGYTF.

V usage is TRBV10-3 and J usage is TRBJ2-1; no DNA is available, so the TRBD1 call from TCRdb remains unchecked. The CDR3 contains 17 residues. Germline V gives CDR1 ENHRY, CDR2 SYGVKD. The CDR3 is CAISEGGGGTGTKGQFF.

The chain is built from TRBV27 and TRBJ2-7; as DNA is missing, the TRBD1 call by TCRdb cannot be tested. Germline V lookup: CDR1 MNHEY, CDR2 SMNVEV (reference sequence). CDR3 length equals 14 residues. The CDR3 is CASKRGQGPYEQYF.

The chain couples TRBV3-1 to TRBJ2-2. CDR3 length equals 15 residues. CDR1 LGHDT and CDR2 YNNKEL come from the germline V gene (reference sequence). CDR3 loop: CASSQELLNTGELFF.

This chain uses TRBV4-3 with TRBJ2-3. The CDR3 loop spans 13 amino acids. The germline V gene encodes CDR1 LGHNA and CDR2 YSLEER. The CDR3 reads CASSQRRTDTQYF.

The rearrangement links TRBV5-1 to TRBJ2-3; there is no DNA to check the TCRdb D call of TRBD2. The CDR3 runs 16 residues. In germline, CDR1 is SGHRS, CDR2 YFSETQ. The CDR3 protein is CASSLRASGGGDTQYF.

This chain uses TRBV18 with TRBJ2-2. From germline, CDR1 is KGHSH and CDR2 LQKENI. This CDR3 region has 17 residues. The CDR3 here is CASSPDLALSNTGELFF.

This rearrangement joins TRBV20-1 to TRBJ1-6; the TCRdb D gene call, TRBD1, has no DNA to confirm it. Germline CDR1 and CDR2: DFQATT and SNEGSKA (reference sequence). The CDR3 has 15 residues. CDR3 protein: CSATYTGQPGSPLHF.

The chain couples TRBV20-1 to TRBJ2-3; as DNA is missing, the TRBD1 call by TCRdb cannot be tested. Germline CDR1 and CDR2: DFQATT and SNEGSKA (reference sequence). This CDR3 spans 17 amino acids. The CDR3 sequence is CRTSLASGQGIADTQYF.

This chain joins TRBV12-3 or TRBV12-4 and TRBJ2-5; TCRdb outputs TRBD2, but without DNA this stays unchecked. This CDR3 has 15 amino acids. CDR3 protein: CASSRTSGLPGTQYF.